The next 22 T cell receptor beta chains were all read from a single sample in a study of beta chain features in type 1 diabetes. Expressed TCRB transcripts got sequenced, as all isolated RNA was reverse transcribed. Clones were sequenced by immunoSEQ multiplex PCR, and TCRdb holds only the in-frame ones, with some missing. This sample has over 650,000 clones, with over 11% found just once. Their target antigens are unknown. Study results and caveats: Shortening that was moderate but significant affected the TCRB CDR3s of Type 1 diabetes patients in all four CD4+ subsets.

Material: naive CD4+ T cells from blood. The origin of the receptors is a man between 18 and 29 years old with type 1 diabetes.

Worth noting for this clone: Sequence at one end of the junction differs from germline and may be a read error. This rearrangement joins TRBV6-1 to TRBJ1-1; no firm D call. The CDR3 is made up of 14 amino acids. CDR1 is MNHNS, CDR2 SASEGT, per germline. In nucleotides, the CDR3 is TGTGCCAGCAGGGAAGACGGCATGAACACTGAAGCTTTCTTT. As protein: CASREDGMNTEAFF.

This clone was detected only once. This rearrangement joins TRBV6-1 to TRBJ1-5; a weak D match, TRBD1 (5 bases). V gave up 3 bases and J gave up 0 bases, with 15 bases separating them. The V gene's germline CDR1 is MNHNS and CDR2 SASEGT. This CDR3 comprises 17 residues. In DNA form, the CDR3 reads TGTGCCAGCAGTGAGGCGGGGCTCCCCCTTAGCAATCAGCCCCAGCATTTT. Translating gives CASSEAGLPLSNQPQHF.

This clone showed up just a few times. This sequence joins TRBV7-2 and TRBJ1-5, with D tentatively TRBD1 (6 bases). The CDR3 runs 19 residues. The germline CDR1 and CDR2 sequences are SGHTA and FQGNSA. Trimming removed 4 bases from V and 0 bases from J, with 22 bases in between. The CDR3 here is CASSSRDTRLGYSNQPQHF. CDR3 sequence (DNA): TGTGCCAGCAGCTCACGGGACACCCGACTGGGCTATAGCAATCAGCCCCAGCATTTT. The variable domain in full, completed from reference TRBV7-2 and TRBJ1-5, reads GAGVSQSPSNKVTEKGKDVELRCDPISGHTALYWYRQSLGQGLEFLIYFQGNSAPDKSGLPSDRFSAERTGGSVSTLTIQRTQQEDSAVYLCASSSRDTRLGYSNQPQHFGDGTRLSIL.

This chain links TRBV5-1 with TRBJ2-5; D might be TRBD2 (5 bases). In germline, CDR1 is SGHRS, CDR2 YFSETQ. The V end was cut by 4 bases, the J end by 4 bases, with 17 bases between. This CDR3 is built from 15 residues. DNA for the CDR3: TGCGCCAGCAGCAATACGGCCCTCGCGGGAGAGACCCAGTACTTC. Translating gives CASSNTALAGETQYF.

The sample holds a few counts of this clone. The V call is TRBV6-4, the J call TRBJ1-1; D ambiguous. The CDR3 is 13 amino acids. V was clipped by 8 bases and J by 1 base, with 11 bases between them. CDR1 MRHNA and CDR2 SNTAGT come from the germline V gene. This CDR3 is CASQREANTEAFF. The CDR3, as DNA: TGTGCCAGCCAAAGAGAGGCGAACACTGAAGCTTTCTTT.

This clone turned up a few times. The gene calls are TRBV5-1 and TRBJ1-3; D is undetermined. The CDR3 contains 14 residues. Per the germline V gene, CDR1 is SGHRS and CDR2 is YFSETQ. Between the trimmed V and J ends, which lost 7 bases and 3 bases, there was a span of 14 bases. The CDR3 nucleotides are TGCGCCAGCTCCCGGCGGGAGTTTGGAAACACCATATATTTT. This translates into CASSRREFGNTIYF.

Concerning this clone: This sample also contains other DNA sequences that code for the same CDR3. This chain connects TRBV5-1 to TRBJ2-3; D gene ambiguous. Between the trimmed V and J ends, which lost 0 bases and 2 bases, there was a span of 7 bases. Per germline, CDR1 SGHRS and CDR2 YFSETQ. The CDR3 totals 14 residues. CDR3 loop: CASSLAKDTDTQYF. CDR3 sequence (DNA): TGCGCCAGCAGCTTGGCTAAGGACACAGATACGCAGTATTTT.

This clone was seen only a few times. The rearrangement joins TRBV30 to TRBJ1-3; unclear D gene. The CDR3 length is 10 residues. Germline V CDR1 and CDR2: GTSNPN, SVGIG (reference sequence). Trimming cost V 7 bases and J 7 bases, with 8 bases left between them. CDR3 bases: TGTGCCTACGGCAAGAACACCATATATTTT. Translating it yields CAYGKNTIYF.

In its sample, this clone was seen a few times. The chain recombines TRBV11-1 with TRBJ1-2; D unclear. CDR1 and CDR2 from the germline V gene are SGHAT and FQDESV (reference sequence). The CDR3 consists of 14 residues. V was pared by 4 bases and J by 2 bases, with 11 bases between. The CDR3 DNA reads as TGTGCCAGCAGCTCCTCCCGGGGAAACTATGGCTACACCTTC. Translating gives CASSSSRGNYGYTF.

Only a few counts were recorded for this clone. V is TRBV9 and J is TRBJ2-3; TRBD2 might be the D (5 bases). Trimming removed 2 bases from V and 4 bases from J, with 14 bases in between. Germline CDR1 and CDR2: SGDLS and YYNGEE. The CDR3 is 15 residues long. CDR3 amino acids: CASSVLAGGADTQYF. The DNA for the CDR3 is TGTGCCAGCAGCGTGCTAGCAGGAGGTGCAGATACGCAGTATTTT. The whole variable domain, filled in from reference TRBV9 and TRBJ2-3, reads DSGVTQTPKHLITATGQRVTLRCSPRSGDLSVYWYQQSLDQGLQFLIQYYNGEERAKGNILERFSAQQFPDLHSELNLSSLELGDSALYFCASSVLAGGADTQYFGPGTRLTVL.

This clone was observed a handful of times. The CDR3 DNA is TGTGCCAGCAGCTTACGAGGACAGGCGAACTACGAGCAGTACTTC. Translating it yields CASSLRGQANYEQYF. This rearrangement joins TRBV7-9 to TRBJ2-7; TRBD1 matches 7 bases. Germline lookup yields CDR1 SEHNR and CDR2 FQNEAQ (reference sequence). This CDR3 is built from 15 residues. J gave up 3 bases and V 2 bases, and 7 bases lay outside the gene matches.

CDR3 sequence (DNA): TGCAGCGTCCTGAGGACAGGAGTTAACACCGGGGAGCTGTTTTTT. Translated: CSVLRTGVNTGELFF. This rearrangement joins TRBV29-1 to TRBJ2-2, with TRBD1 matching 7 bases. Per the germline V gene, CDR1 is SQVTM and CDR2 is ANQGSEA. This CDR3 has 15 amino acids. V shed 6 bases, J shed 2 bases, and the junction held 9 bases outside the gene matches.

This sequence joins TRBV5-4 and TRBJ2-3; maybe TRBD2 (7 bases). CDR3 length: 15 amino acids. In germline, CDR1 is SGHNT, CDR2 YYREEE (reference sequence). Between the trimmed V and J ends, which lost 1 base and 1 base, there was a span of 10 bases. The CDR3 nucleotides read TGTGCCAGCAGCTTGTCGGGGGGCGGCACAGATACGCAGTATTTT. Its translation: CASSLSGGGTDTQYF.

V gene TRBV9 combines with J gene TRBJ2-7; TRBD2 agrees at 8 bases. V was pared by 0 bases and J by 3 bases, with 8 bases of the junction left unmatched. Germline CDR1 SGDLS, CDR2 YYNGEE. The CDR3 runs 16 residues. CDR3 nucleotide sequence: TGTGCCAGCAGCGTAGCGGGTAGCGGGGAGTACTACGAGCAGTACTTC. This sequence encodes CASSVAGSGEYYEQYF.

CDR3 amino acids: CAWSVGRDTDTQYF. As DNA, the CDR3 is TGTGCCTGGAGTGTAGGGAGGGACACAGATACGCAGTATTTT. V and J are TRBV30 and TRBJ2-3; 7 bases align to TRBD2. Germline V gene sequence: CDR1 GTSNPN, CDR2 SVGIG (reference sequence). The CDR3 runs 14 residues. V was clipped by 0 bases and J by 2 bases; unmatched bases: 2.

The chain uses TRBV5-1 and TRBJ2-1; D might be TRBD1 or TRBD2, each matching 5 bases. The CDR3 has 14 residues. V lost 7 bases, J lost 6 bases, and 17 bases lay in between. From germline, CDR1 is SGHRS and CDR2 YFSETQ. The CDR3 spells CASSGTPGTNEQFF. As DNA, the CDR3 is TGCGCCAGCTCCGGGACCCCGGGAACCAATGAGCAGTTCTTC.

The chain joins TRBV27 to TRBJ1-1, with D perhaps TRBD1 (5 bases). Germline-derived CDR1 and CDR2 are MNHEY and SMNVEV (reference sequence). CDR3 length: 14 amino acids. V lost 3 bases and J lost 3, with 11 bases in between. CDR3 sequence reads: CASSLQGGYTEAFF. In DNA form, the CDR3 reads TGTGCCAGCAGTTTGCAGGGAGGGTACACTGAAGCTTTCTTT.

This clone has only a few counts. The chain carries TRBV29-1 and TRBJ2-7; 8 positions match TRBD1. V gave up 1 base and J gave up 5 bases; unmatched junction bases: 4. From germline, CDR1 is SQVTM and CDR2 ANQGSEA. The CDR3 has 13 amino acids. This chain's CDR3 is CSVEAGQVDEQYF. Written as DNA, the CDR3 is TGCAGCGTTGAAGCGGGACAGGTCGACGAGCAGTACTTC.

The chain combines TRBV6-6 with TRBJ2-7, with 10 positions matching TRBD1. Germline CDR1 reads MNHNY; CDR2 reads SVGAGI (reference sequence). V shed 0 bases and J 6 bases; nucleotides not matched to a gene: 5. The CDR3 contains 15 residues. The CDR3 spells CASSYSKGTGVEQYF. CDR3 coding DNA: TGTGCCAGCAGTTACTCGAAGGGGACAGGGGTCGAGCAGTACTTC.

This clone showed up just a few times. This chain connects TRBV25-1 to TRBJ1-5; D is possibly TRBD1 (6 bases). In germline, CDR1 is MGHDK, CDR2 SYGVNS. With 4 bases removed from V and 2 bases from J, the gap between germline ends came to 15 bases. This CDR3 comprises 16 residues. In DNA form, the CDR3 reads TGTGCCAGCAGTGGGGGGTTGGACAGCCGCAATCAGCCCCAGCATTTT. Its translation: CASSGGLDSRNQPQHF.

The chain couples TRBV11-2 to TRBJ2-1, with 10 bases matching TRBD1. Germline V CDR1 and CDR2: SGHAT, FQNNGV. The CDR3 consists of 15 residues. V lost 5 bases to trimming and J lost 5 bases; unmatched junction nucleotides: 6. This chain's CDR3 is CASSPRTGGHNEQFF. CDR3 sequence (DNA): TGTGCCAGCAGCCCTCGGACAGGGGGTCACAATGAGCAGTTCTTC.

This sequence joins TRBV7-2 and TRBJ1-3; D not resolved. Germline loops: CDR1 SGHTA, CDR2 FQGNSA. This CDR3 comprises 15 residues. V lost 4 bases, J lost 2 bases, and 12 bases lay in between. CDR3 DNA sequence: TGTGCCAGCAGCTCCCCCCCGCGGGCTGGAAACACCATATATTTT. This gives the protein CASSSPPRAGNTIYF.